This TCR beta chain was sequenced for a study of CD8 T cells in Susac syndrome. The authors reverse transcribed about 0.45 to 1 ug RNA with random hexamers. TCRdb processed the immunoSEQ multiplex PCR reads anew with MiXCR; each CDR3 protein has one entry. The table shows roughly 76,000 distinct CDR3 sequences, with approximately 93% occurring only once. V lost 1 base to trimming and J lost 6 bases, with 10 bases between them. The CDR3 is 13 residues long. Germline CDR1 MGHRA, CDR2 YSYEKL. The receptor was isolated from a human donor with Susac syndrome. V gene TRBV4-1 combines with J gene TRBJ2-7, with D perhaps TRBD1 or TRBD2 (5 bases each). What was sequenced was CD8+ T cells from PBMCs. The CDR3 nucleotides read TGCGCCAGCAGCCAAGTTGCCGGGACCGAGCAGTACTTC. Amino acid sequence: CASSQVAGTEQYF.